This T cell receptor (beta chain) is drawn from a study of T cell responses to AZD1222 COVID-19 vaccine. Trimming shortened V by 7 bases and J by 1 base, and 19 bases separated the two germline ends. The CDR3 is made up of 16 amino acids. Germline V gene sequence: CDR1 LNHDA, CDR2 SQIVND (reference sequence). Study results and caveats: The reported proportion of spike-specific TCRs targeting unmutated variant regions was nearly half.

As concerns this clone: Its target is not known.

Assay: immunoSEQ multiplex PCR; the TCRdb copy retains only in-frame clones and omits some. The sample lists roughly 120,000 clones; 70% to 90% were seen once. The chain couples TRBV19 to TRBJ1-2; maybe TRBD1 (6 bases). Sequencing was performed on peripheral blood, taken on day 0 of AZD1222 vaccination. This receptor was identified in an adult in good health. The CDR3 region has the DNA TGTGCCAGTACCGAGGCAGGGGCCCGGAGTAACTATGGCTACACCTTC. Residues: CASTEAGARSNYGYTF.